This is a list of T cell receptor beta chains from one sample in a study of T cell responses to AZD1222 COVID-19 vaccine. Profiled with immunoSEQ multiplex PCR; TCRdb holds only in-frame clones, not every one. The table includes 80,000 to 85,000 clones, around 93% detected once. The material sequenced was peripheral blood, taken 28 days after the second AZD1222 dose. Receptors originate from an adult who received the AZD1222 COVID-19 vaccine. CDR3s include the opening cysteine and the closing phenylalanine or tryptophan. The D gene is left open where the match is weak. Where a row states a size, it is once, few, many or the class of an expanded clone; other rows omit it.

cdr3_length: 11; j_call: TRBJ2-1; v_call: TRBV28; clone_size: NA; d_call: NA; cdr3_aa: CATPGPGEQFF; cdr3_nt: TGTGCCACCCCTGGACCGGGTGAGCAGTTCTTC
cdr3_length: 18; j_call: TRBJ1-2; v_call: TRBV2; clone_size: NA; d_call: TRBD1; cdr3_aa: CASTTPGQGASANYGYTF; cdr3_nt: TGTGCCAGCACAACACCCGGACAGGGGGCTTCTGCTAACTATGGCTACACCTTC
cdr3_length: 11; j_call: TRBJ1-2; v_call: TRBV6-5; clone_size: NA; d_call: NA; cdr3_aa: CASRFLGRRVF; cdr3_nt: TGTGCCAGCAGGTTTCTAGGGAGAAGGGTCTTC
cdr3_length: 14; j_call: TRBJ1-5; v_call: TRBV19; clone_size: once; d_call: NA; cdr3_aa: CASSIAGRNQPQHF; cdr3_nt: TGTGCCAGTAGTATCGCAGGGCGGAATCAGCCCCAGCATTTT
cdr3_length: 16; j_call: TRBJ2-2; v_call: TRBV7-2; clone_size: NA; d_call: NA; cdr3_aa: CASSLAVAANTGELFF; cdr3_nt: TGTGCCAGCAGCTTGGCCGTGGCGGCGAACACCGGGGAGCTGTTTTTT
cdr3_length: 16; j_call: TRBJ1-2; v_call: TRBV7-9; clone_size: NA; d_call: NA; cdr3_aa: CASSLKDRSSGYGYTF; cdr3_nt: TGTGCCAGCAGCTTGAAAGACAGGTCCAGCGGCTATGGCTACACCTTC
cdr3_length: 15; j_call: TRBJ2-7; v_call: TRBV9; clone_size: NA; d_call: TRBD1; cdr3_aa: CASSLQGGSWDEQYF; cdr3_nt: TGTGCCAGCAGCCTCCAAGGGGGCAGTTGGGACGAGCAGTACTTC
cdr3_length: 15; j_call: TRBJ1-6; v_call: TRBV16; clone_size: NA; d_call: TRBD1; cdr3_aa: CASSHRQGYNSPLHF; cdr3_nt: TGTGCCAGCAGCCACCGACAGGGCTATAATTCACCCCTCCACTTT
cdr3_length: 13; j_call: TRBJ2-1; v_call: TRBV19; clone_size: once; d_call: NA; cdr3_aa: CASSATDRYEQFF; cdr3_nt: TGTGCCAGTAGTGCCACCGACAGGTACGAGCAGTTCTTC
cdr3_length: 15; j_call: TRBJ1-5; v_call: TRBV7-2; clone_size: NA; d_call: TRBD1; cdr3_aa: CASSLGTGGNQPQHF; cdr3_nt: TGTGCCAGCAGCTTGGGGACAGGGGGCAATCAGCCCCAGCATTTT